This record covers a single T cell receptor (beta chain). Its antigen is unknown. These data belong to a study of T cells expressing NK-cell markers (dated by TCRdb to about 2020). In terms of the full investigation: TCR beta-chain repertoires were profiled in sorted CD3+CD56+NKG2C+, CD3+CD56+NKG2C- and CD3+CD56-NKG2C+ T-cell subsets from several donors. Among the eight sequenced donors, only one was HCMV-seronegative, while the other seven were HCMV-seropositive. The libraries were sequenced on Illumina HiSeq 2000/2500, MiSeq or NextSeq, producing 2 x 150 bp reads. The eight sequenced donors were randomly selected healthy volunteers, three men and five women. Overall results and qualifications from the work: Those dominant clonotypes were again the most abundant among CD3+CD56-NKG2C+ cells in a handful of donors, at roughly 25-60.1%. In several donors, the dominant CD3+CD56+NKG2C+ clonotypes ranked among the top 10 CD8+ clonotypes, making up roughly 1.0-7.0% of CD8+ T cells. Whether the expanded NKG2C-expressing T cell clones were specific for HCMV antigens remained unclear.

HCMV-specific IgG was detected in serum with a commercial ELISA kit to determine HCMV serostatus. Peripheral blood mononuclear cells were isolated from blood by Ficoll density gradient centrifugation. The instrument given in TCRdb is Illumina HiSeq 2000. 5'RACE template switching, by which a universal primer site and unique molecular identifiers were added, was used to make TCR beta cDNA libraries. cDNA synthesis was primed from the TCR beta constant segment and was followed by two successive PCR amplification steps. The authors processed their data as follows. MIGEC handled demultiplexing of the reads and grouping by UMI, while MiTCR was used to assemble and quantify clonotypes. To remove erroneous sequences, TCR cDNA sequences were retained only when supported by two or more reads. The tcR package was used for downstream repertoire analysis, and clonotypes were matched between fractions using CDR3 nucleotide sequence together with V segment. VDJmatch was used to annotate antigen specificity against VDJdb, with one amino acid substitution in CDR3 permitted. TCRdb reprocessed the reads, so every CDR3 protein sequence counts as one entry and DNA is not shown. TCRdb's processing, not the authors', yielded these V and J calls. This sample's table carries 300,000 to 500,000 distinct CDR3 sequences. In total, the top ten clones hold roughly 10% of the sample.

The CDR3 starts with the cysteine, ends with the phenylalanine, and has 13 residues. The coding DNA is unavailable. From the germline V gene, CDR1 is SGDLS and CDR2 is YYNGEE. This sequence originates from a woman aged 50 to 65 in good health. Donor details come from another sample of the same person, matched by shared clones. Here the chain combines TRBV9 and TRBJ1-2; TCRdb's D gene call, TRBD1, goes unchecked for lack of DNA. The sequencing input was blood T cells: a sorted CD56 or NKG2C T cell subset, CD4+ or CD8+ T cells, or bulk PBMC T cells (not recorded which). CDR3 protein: CASSVGQGSGYTF.